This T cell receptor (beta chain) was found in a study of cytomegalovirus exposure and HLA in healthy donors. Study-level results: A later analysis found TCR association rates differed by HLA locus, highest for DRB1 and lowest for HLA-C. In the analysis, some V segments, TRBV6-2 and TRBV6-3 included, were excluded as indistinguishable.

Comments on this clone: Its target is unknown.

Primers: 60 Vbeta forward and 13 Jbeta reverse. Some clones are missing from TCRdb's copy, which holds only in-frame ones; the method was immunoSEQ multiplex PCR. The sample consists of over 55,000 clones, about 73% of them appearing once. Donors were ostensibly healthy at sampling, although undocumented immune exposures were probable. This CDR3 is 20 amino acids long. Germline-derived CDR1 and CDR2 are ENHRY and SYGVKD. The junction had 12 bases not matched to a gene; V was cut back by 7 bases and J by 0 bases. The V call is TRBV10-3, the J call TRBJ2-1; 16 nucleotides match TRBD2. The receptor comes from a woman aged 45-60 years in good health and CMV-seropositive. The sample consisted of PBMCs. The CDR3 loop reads CAITPKGTSGGVSSYNEQFF. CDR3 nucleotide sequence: TGTGCCATCACCCCGAAGGGGACTAGCGGGGGGGTTAGCTCCTACAATGAGCAGTTCTTC.